What follows describes a single T cell receptor beta chain. The sample belongs to a study of tumor T cells in aggressive B-cell lymphoma. Germline trimming cut 2 bases from V and 8 bases from J; bases unmatched to any gene: 5. CDR1 MGHRA and CDR2 YSYEKL come from the germline V gene. The CDR3 length is 13 residues. The data were produced by immunoSEQ multiplex PCR, yet TCRdb's version contains in-frame clones alone and is incomplete. Found here are 4,500 to 5,500 clones, around 94% of them singletons; the top ten hold approximately 3.9%. The clonotype originates from an adult with diffuse large B cell lymphoma. The gene calls are TRBV4-1 and TRBJ1-1, with TRBD1 matching 7 bases. Sequencing was carried out using tumor tissue. CDR3 DNA: TGCGCCAGCAGCCAATGGGACAGTCTAGAAGCTTTCTTT. Residues: CASSQWDSLEAFF.